This T cell receptor (beta chain) was sequenced during a study of blood T cell repertoires in COVID-19. Sequenced by immunoSEQ multiplex PCR; TCRdb stores in-frame clones only, minus some. The repertoire has about 96,000 clones, around 90% of them found once; the top ten carry 4% to 5%. The clonotype originates from a human donor with COVID-19, enrolled during active disease. The donor label of this sample is uncertain. The sequencing sample was made of peripheral blood.

The CDR3 DNA reads as TGTGCCAGCAGCGTACAGGGCAACTATGGCTACACCTTC. It translates to CASSVQGNYGYTF. J is TRBJ1-2 and V is TRBV5-6, with D possibly matching TRBD1 (6 bases). V was shortened by 4 bases and J by 2 bases, with 9 bases between the two germline ends. CDR1 is SGHDT and CDR2 is YYEEEE in the germline V gene. The CDR3 is 13 amino acids.